The entry below describes one T cell receptor beta chain. This CDR3 comprises 16 residues. CDR1 and CDR2 (germline): LNHDA, SQIVND (reference sequence). V gave up 2 bases and J gave up 7 bases; unmatched junction bases: 6. Profiled with immunoSEQ multiplex PCR; TCRdb holds only in-frame clones, not every one. The top ten hold 2% to 2.5% of the sample, which has more than 45,000 clones, about 91% seen once. This record belongs to a study of cytomegalovirus exposure and HLA in healthy donors. Specimen: PBMCs. The receptor comes from a woman between 25 and 40 years old in good health and CMV-seronegative. V and J are TRBV19 and TRBJ1-5, with 12 bases lining up with TRBD1. CDR3 region: CASSISGTGGGQPQHF. CDR3 DNA: TGTGCCAGTAGTATATCTGGGACAGGGGGCGGACAGCCCCAGCATTTT.